The next 22 T cell receptor beta chains were all read from a single sample in a study of cytomegalovirus exposure and HLA in healthy donors (TCRdb year 2017). The protocol used for the library was the immunoSEQ multiplex PCR assay. For the multiplex PCR, a mixture combining 60 forward primers for TCR Vbeta segments and 13 reverse primers for TCR Jbeta segments was used. The table comes from immuneACCESS by way of TCRdb, which keeps in-frame sequences with V and J called. Part of the clones is missing from these tables; in studies checked, under half for an unresolved V gene and the rest for unknown reasons. The sample's records list some 120,000 clones. The biggest ten clones account for around 4% of the sample. Sequencing was performed on PBMCs. The receptor set was obtained from a man between 18 and 35 years old in good health and CMV-seronegative.

The rearrangement uses TRBV19 and TRBJ2-4; D perhaps matches TRBD2 (5 bases). This CDR3 comprises 14 residues. Germline V gene lookup returns CDR1 LNHDA and CDR2 SQIVND (reference sequence). Between the trimmed V and J ends, which lost 1 base and 4 bases, there was a span of 8 bases. The CDR3 reads CASSIAGVKNIQYF. CDR3 DNA sequence: TGTGCCAGTAGTATAGCCGGGGTTAAAAACATTCAGTACTTC. Looking up the rest from reference TRBV19 and TRBJ2-4 gives the full variable domain: DGGITQSPKYLFRKEGQNVTLSCEQNLNHDAMYWYRQDPGQGLRLIYYSQIVNDFQKGDIAEGYSVSREKKESFPLTVTSAQKNPTAFYLCASSIAGVKNIQYFGAGTRLSVL.

The chain joins TRBV7-2 to TRBJ2-7; 9 bases are a match to TRBD1. The germline CDR1 and CDR2 sequences are SGHTA and FQGNSA. Trimming took 5 bases from V and 10 from J; bases not matched to a gene: 6. The CDR3 covers 12 residues. Written as DNA, the CDR3 is TGTGCCAGCAGCGCACGGGACAGGGAACAGTACTTC. Amino acids: CASSARDREQYF.

The gene calls are TRBV15 and TRBJ2-1; D remains ambiguous. The CDR3 is 14 residues long. V lost 2 bases and J 5 bases, leaving 10 bases between the germline ends. Germline CDR1 reads LNHNV; CDR2 reads YYDKDF (reference sequence). The CDR3 reads CATSRPWPDNEQFF. The CDR3 bases are TGTGCCACCAGCAGACCTTGGCCAGACAATGAGCAGTTCTTC.

The chain is built from TRBV14 and TRBJ1-2; no reliable D call. This CDR3 contains 14 residues. The V gene lost 0 bases and the J gene lost 2 bases, with 7 bases spanning the gap. Germline V CDR1 and CDR2: SGHDN, FVKESK. CDR3 nucleotides: TGTGCCAGCAGCCAAGATCACAGAAACTATGGCTACACCTTC. Translating it yields CASSQDHRNYGYTF.

The chain couples TRBV11-2 to TRBJ1-1; perhaps TRBD1 as D (5 bases). Trimming took 3 bases from V and 7 from J, leaving 12 bases between them. The CDR3 has 13 residues. Looked up from germline, CDR1 is SGHAT and CDR2 is FQNNGV. This CDR3 reads CASSLGPGSEAFF. CDR3 DNA: TGTGCCAGCAGCTTGGGGCCGGGCAGTGAAGCTTTCTTT.

The chain employs TRBV11-2 and TRBJ2-1, with D perhaps matching TRBD2 (6 bases). Trimming stripped 3 bases from V and 1 base from J, with 13 bases between. The CDR3 covers 16 residues. Germline lookup yields CDR1 SGHAT and CDR2 FQNNGV. DNA of the CDR3: TGTGCCAGCAGCTTTGAGCTAGCGAGGTCCTACAATGAGCAGTTCTTC. Amino acid sequence: CASSFELARSYNEQFF.

The J gene is TRBJ1-2, the V gene TRBV13; TRBD1 might be the D (6 bases). CDR3 length: 13 amino acids. Per the germline V gene, CDR1 is PRHDT and CDR2 is FYEKMQ (reference sequence). The V end lost 5 bases, the J end lost 0 bases, and 7 bases lay between the germline ends. The CDR3 loop reads CASSPGANYGYTF. The DNA for the CDR3 is TGTGCCAGCAGCCCAGGGGCTAACTATGGCTACACCTTC.

The chain links TRBV12-5 to TRBJ2-1; TRBD2 agrees at 8 bases. Trimming removed 3 bases from V and 2 bases from J; junction bases left unmatched: 3. CDR3 size: 15 residues. Looked up from germline, CDR1 is LGHNT and CDR2 is FRNRAP. The CDR3 sequence is CASGLGGLAYNEQFF. The CDR3, as DNA: TGTGCTAGTGGTTTAGGGGGACTAGCCTACAATGAGCAGTTCTTC.

V gene TRBV5-6 combines with J gene TRBJ2-7; 8 bases are a match to TRBD1. Trimming took 0 bases from V and 1 from J; bases not matched to a gene: 9. This CDR3 region has 17 residues. The germline V gene encodes CDR1 SGHDT and CDR2 YYEEEE. The chain's CDR3 is CASSLAYSGQGSYEQYF. CDR3 sequence (DNA): TGTGCCAGCAGCTTGGCCTATAGTGGACAGGGTTCCTACGAGCAGTACTTC.

The chain links TRBV30 to TRBJ2-2; tentative D call: TRBD2 (5 bases). The CDR3 length is 14 residues. Trimming removed 5 bases from V and 8 bases from J, with 18 bases in between. Germline V gives CDR1 GTSNPN, CDR2 SVGIG (reference sequence). The CDR3 DNA follows: TGTGCCTGGGGCCTGACGGGAAGGCTGGGGGAGCTGTTTTTT. This sequence encodes CAWGLTGRLGELFF.

The V and J genes are TRBV19 and TRBJ2-1, with D perhaps TRBD1 (5 bases). Germline assignment: CDR1 LNHDA and CDR2 SQIVND (reference sequence). V was pared by 6 bases and J by 3 bases, with 12 bases between. This CDR3 has 14 residues. The CDR3 DNA follows: TGTGCCAGTAGGCCCGGCAGGGTCTACAATGAGCAGTTCTTC. This translates into CASRPGRVYNEQFF.

The chain carries TRBV7-6 and TRBJ2-2, with 8 nucleotides matching TRBD1. V lost 5 bases, J lost 5 bases, and 4 bases stayed unmatched. CDR3 length: 14 residues. The germline gives CDR1 SGHVS, CDR2 FNYEAQ. The CDR3 DNA follows: TGTGCCAGCAGCCAGGACAGGGCTACCGGGGAGCTGTTTTTT. Translation: CASSQDRATGELFF.

This sequence joins TRBV27 and TRBJ2-3; D remains unclear. V was cut by 1 base and J by 3 bases, with 14 bases left in between. The V gene's germline CDR1 is MNHEY and CDR2 SMNVEV (reference sequence). This CDR3 has 16 amino acids. The CDR3: CASSLWPLVPTDTQYF. The DNA of the CDR3 is TGTGCCAGCAGTTTATGGCCCCTTGTCCCTACAGATACGCAGTATTTT.

This rearrangement joins TRBV18 to TRBJ2-3, with a weak D call TRBD1 (5 bases). V was shortened by 5 bases and J by 0 bases, with 18 bases between the two germline ends. The CDR3 sequence is 17 residues long. The germline gives CDR1 KGHSH, CDR2 LQKENI. CDR3 sequence: CASSTRADSLSTDTQYF. CDR3 DNA: TGTGCCAGCTCAACCCGAGCCGACAGCCTCAGCACAGATACGCAGTATTTT.

V and J are TRBV2 and TRBJ2-3; TRBD2 is a possible D gene (5 bases). The germline CDR1 and CDR2 sequences are SNHLY and FYNNEI. This CDR3 spans 15 amino acids. Trimming took off 3 bases at V and 5 bases at J, with 15 bases between the two ends. The CDR3 loop reads CASSDGGLEGDTQYF. The CDR3 bases are TGTGCCAGCAGTGATGGAGGCCTAGAGGGAGATACGCAGTATTTT.

This chain joins TRBV7-3 and TRBJ2-1, with 15 bases identical to TRBD2. The CDR3 consists of 20 residues. With 4 bases clipped from V and 0 bases from J, the junction kept 10 bases outside the gene matches. Germline V gene data show CDR1 as SGHTA and CDR2 as FQGTGA. CDR3 sequence reads: CASSSPGTSGGQHSYNEQFF. Written as DNA, the CDR3 is TGTGCCAGCAGCTCTCCAGGGACTAGCGGGGGGCAACACTCCTACAATGAGCAGTTCTTC.

The V call is TRBV29-1, the J call TRBJ1-2; 7 bases line up with TRBD1. The CDR3 contains 11 residues. V lost 5 bases, J lost 8 bases, and 5 bases stayed unmatched. CDR1 and CDR2 from the germline V gene are SQVTM and ANQGSEA. Written as DNA, the CDR3 is TGCAGCGTTATGACAGGGAAGGGCTACACCTTC. Residues: CSVMTGKGYTF.

The gene calls are TRBV7-9 and TRBJ1-4; D might be TRBD1 (6 bases). The germline gives CDR1 SEHNR, CDR2 FQNEAQ (reference sequence). V was cut by 1 base and J by 5 bases, with 8 bases left in between. The CDR3 length is 14 residues. CDR3 in amino acids: CASSLGGGNEKLFF. Here the CDR3 DNA reads TGTGCCAGCAGCTTAGGAGGGGGAAATGAAAAACTGTTTTTT. The full variable domain, in which reference TRBV7-9 and TRBJ1-4 provide the parts outside the CDR3, is DTGVSQNPRHKITKRGQNVTFRCDPISEHNRLYWYRQTLGQGPEFLTYFQNEAQLEKSRLLSDRFSAERPKGSFSTLEIQRTEQGDSAMYLCASSLGGGNEKLFFGSGTQLSVL.

This chain uses TRBV7-9 with TRBJ1-6; D remains unclear. Trimming left V 6 bases short and J 8 bases short, with 14 bases between. The CDR3 consists of 14 residues. Germline lookup yields CDR1 SEHNR and CDR2 FQNEAQ (reference sequence). CDR3 protein: CASREAGLDSPLHF. The DNA for the CDR3 is TGTGCCAGCAGGGAGGCCGGGTTAGATTCACCCCTCCACTTT.

This chain links TRBV28 with TRBJ2-3; 9 bases agree with TRBD1. V shed 6 bases, J shed 3 bases, and the junction held 10 bases outside the gene matches. CDR1 is MDHEN, CDR2 SYDVKM, per germline. The CDR3 is 16 residues long. Here the CDR3 DNA reads TGTGCCAGCAGCCCCGGGACAGGGAGCAATACAGATACGCAGTATTTT. Translated: CASSPGTGSNTDTQYF.

The CDR3 here is CASGRTENYGYTF. DNA of the CDR3: TGTGCCAGCGGTCGGACAGAGAACTATGGCTACACCTTC. The chain is built from TRBV27 and TRBJ1-2; TRBD1 might be the D (6 bases). Trimming pared 8 bases from V and 2 bases from J, leaving 12 bases between. The CDR3 spans 13 residues. Germline CDR1 reads MNHEY; CDR2 reads SMNVEV (reference sequence).

The chain carries TRBV5-5 and TRBJ2-7; the match to TRBD1 covers 11 bases. Germline V gives CDR1 SGHKS, CDR2 YYEKEE (reference sequence). The CDR3 runs 15 residues. The trim removed 4 bases at V and 3 bases at J, leaving 6 bases unmatched. CDR3 DNA: TGTGCCAGCAGCCGCGGGACAGGGGGGTTCTACGAGCAGTACTTC. Translated: CASSRGTGGFYEQYF. The whole variable domain, remainder taken from reference TRBV5-5 and TRBJ2-7, is DAGVTQSPTHLIKTRGQQVTLRCSPISGHKSVSWYQQVLGQGPQFIFQYYEKEERGRGNFPDRFSARQFPNYSSELNVNALLLGDSALYLCASSRGTGGFYEQYFGPGTRLTVT.